These 8 T cell receptor beta chains were sequenced from one sample in a study of shared clonotypes between healthy human individuals. Here immunoSEQ multiplex PCR was the method, and the copy in TCRdb shows in-frame clones only, minus some. The repertoire holds more than 900,000 clones, with 70% to 80% as singletons. Sequenced material: memory CD4+ T cells from PBMCs. Subset specified: CD45RA-negative fraction. The receptors come from a man between 18 and 29 years old in good health. Some clones in this sample may be carry-over from other donors' samples.

This chain joins TRBV10-3 and TRBJ2-1, with 7 bases fitting TRBD1. Trimming cost V 3 bases and J 3 bases; bases outside gene matches: 11. There are 17 residues in the CDR3. CDR1 and CDR2 from the germline V gene are ENHRY and SYGVKD. CDR3 nucleotides: TGTGCCATCAGTGACACGACAGGGAAGGTGGGCTACAATGAGCAGTTCTTC. Translation: CAISDTTGKVGYNEQFF.

The chain couples TRBV6-5 to TRBJ2-2; perhaps TRBD1 as D (5 bases). Germline V gene sequence: CDR1 MNHEY, CDR2 SVGAGI. The CDR3 contains 14 residues. Trimming stripped 6 bases from V and 3 bases from J, with 11 bases between. CDR3 nucleotide sequence: TGTGCCAGCAGGAAGGACATTTACACCGGGGAGCTGTTTTTT. Residues: CASRKDIYTGELFF.

V is TRBV28 and J is TRBJ2-2, with D perhaps matching TRBD2 (6 bases). The germline gives CDR1 MDHEN, CDR2 SYDVKM. The CDR3 loop spans 14 amino acids. Trimming removed 4 bases from V and 6 bases from J, with 12 bases in between. CDR3 nucleotide sequence: TGTGCCAGCAGTTCACGGGGAGGCGCCGGGGAGCTGTTTTTT. Protein product: CASSSRGGAGELFF.

The V gene is TRBV7-2, the J gene TRBJ2-1; tentatively, D is TRBD2 (6 bases). Trimming removed 1 base from V and 4 bases from J, with 11 bases in between. The CDR3 length is 15 residues. Germline-derived CDR1 and CDR2 are SGHTA and FQGNSA. The CDR3, as DNA: TGTGCCAGCAGCTTAGTAAGCGGGTGGTACAATGAGCAGTTCTTC. The encoded protein is CASSLVSGWYNEQFF.

This clone was detected ten times or more. The chain recombines TRBV6-1 with TRBJ1-1; D possibly corresponds to TRBD1 (6 bases). Germline CDR1 reads MNHNS; CDR2 reads SASEGT. The CDR3 is made up of 17 amino acids. Trimming removed 3 bases from V and 5 bases from J, with 22 bases in between. For the CDR3, the DNA is TGTGCCAGCAGTGACCTTCCCGATAGGAATAGGGGGACTGAAGCTTTCTTT. This gives the protein CASSDLPDRNRGTEAFF.

The chain uses TRBV21-1 and TRBJ2-1; whether TRBD2, the table's D call, matches the DNA was not checked. TRBV21-1 is a known pseudogene. The CDR3 length is 16 residues. CDR3 nucleotide sequence: TGTGCCAGCAGCAAGGGGACTAGCGGGAGTGTAAGTGAGCAGTTCTTC. Encoded protein: CASSKGTSGSVSEQFF.

This rearrangement joins TRBV28 to TRBJ1-2; 7 nucleotides match TRBD1. CDR3 length: 13 amino acids. V gave up 5 bases and J gave up 4 bases; unmatched junction bases: 4. Germline lookup yields CDR1 MDHEN and CDR2 SYDVKM. The CDR3 spells CASSVGTAYGYTF. The CDR3 DNA follows: TGTGCCAGCAGTGTTGGGACAGCCTATGGCTACACCTTC.

This clone showed up many times. The sample carries other DNA sequences with the same CDR3. The V call is TRBV20-1, the J call TRBJ1-1; no firm D call. Germline CDR1 DFQATT, CDR2 SNEGSKA (reference sequence). V was shortened by 4 bases and J by 6 bases, with 3 bases between the two germline ends. The length of the CDR3 is 9 residues. This CDR3 is CSATPEAFF. CDR3 bases: TGCAGTGCTACCCCTGAAGCTTTCTTT.